This T cell receptor (beta chain) was documented in a study of cytomegalovirus exposure and HLA in healthy donors. Study-level points and caveats: The study designated 150 or so TCR beta chains cytomegalovirus-associated.

As concerns this clone: Its antigen is undetermined.

The CDR3 covers 16 residues. CDR1 and CDR2 from the germline V gene are MDHEN and SYDVKM. V gave up 1 base and J gave up 8 bases; unmatched junction bases: 8. TCRdb's table, derived via immunoSEQ multiplex PCR, lists solely in-frame clones and lacks some. Of 150,000 or so clones in the sample, approximately 81% were seen once. The source is a man aged 25 to 45 in good health and CMV-seropositive. Sequenced material: PBMCs. This chain links TRBV28 with TRBJ2-4; 10 bases are a match to TRBD1. CDR3 DNA: TGTGCCAGCAGTTTATCCGGGACAGGGGTCGTGTACATTCAGTACTTC. It yields the protein CASSLSGTGVVYIQYF.